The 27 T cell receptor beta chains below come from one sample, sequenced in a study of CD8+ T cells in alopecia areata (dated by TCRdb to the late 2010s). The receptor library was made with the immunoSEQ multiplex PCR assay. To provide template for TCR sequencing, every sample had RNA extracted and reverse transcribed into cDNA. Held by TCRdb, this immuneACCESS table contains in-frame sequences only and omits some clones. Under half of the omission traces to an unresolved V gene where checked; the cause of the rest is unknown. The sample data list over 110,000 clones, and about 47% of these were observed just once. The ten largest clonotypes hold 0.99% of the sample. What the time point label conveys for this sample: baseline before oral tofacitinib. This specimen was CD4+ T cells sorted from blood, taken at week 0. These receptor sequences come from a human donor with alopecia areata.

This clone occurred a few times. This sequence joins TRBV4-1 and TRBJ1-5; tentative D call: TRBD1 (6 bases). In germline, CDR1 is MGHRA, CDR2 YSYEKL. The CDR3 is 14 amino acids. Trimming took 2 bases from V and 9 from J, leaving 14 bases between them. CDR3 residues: CASSQPGTLGPQHF. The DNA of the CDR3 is TGCGCCAGCAGCCAACCAGGGACACTCGGGCCCCAGCATTTT.

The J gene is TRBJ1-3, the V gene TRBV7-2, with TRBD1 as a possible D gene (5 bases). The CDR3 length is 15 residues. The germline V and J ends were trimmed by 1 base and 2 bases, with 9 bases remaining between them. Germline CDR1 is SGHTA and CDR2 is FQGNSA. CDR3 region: CASSLDRRTGNTIYF. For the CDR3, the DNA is TGTGCCAGCAGCTTAGACAGGAGAACTGGAAACACCATATATTTT. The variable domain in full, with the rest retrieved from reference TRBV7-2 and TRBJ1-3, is GAGVSQSPSNKVTEKGKDVELRCDPISGHTALYWYRQSLGQGLEFLIYFQGNSAPDKSGLPSDRFSAERTGGSVSTLTIQRTQQEDSAVYLCASSLDRRTGNTIYFGEGSWLTVV.

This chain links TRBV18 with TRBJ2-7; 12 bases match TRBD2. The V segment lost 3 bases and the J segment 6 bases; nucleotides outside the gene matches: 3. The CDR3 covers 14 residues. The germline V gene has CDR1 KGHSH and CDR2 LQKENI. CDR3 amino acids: CASSPGTSGLEQYF. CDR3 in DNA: TGTGCCAGCTCACCCGGGACTAGCGGGCTCGAGCAGTACTTC.

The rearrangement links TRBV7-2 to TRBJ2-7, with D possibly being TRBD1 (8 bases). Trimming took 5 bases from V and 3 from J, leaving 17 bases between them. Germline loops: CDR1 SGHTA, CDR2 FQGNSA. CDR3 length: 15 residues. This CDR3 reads CASSTLQGGLYEQYF. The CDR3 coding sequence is TGTGCCAGCAGCACCCTACAGGGGGGGCTCTACGAGCAGTACTTC.

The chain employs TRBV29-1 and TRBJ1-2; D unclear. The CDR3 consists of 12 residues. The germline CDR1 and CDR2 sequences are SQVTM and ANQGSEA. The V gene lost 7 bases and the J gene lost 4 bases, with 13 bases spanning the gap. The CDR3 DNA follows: TGCAGCGGGACGGATTCTGGCTATGGCTACACCTTC. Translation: CSGTDSGYGYTF.

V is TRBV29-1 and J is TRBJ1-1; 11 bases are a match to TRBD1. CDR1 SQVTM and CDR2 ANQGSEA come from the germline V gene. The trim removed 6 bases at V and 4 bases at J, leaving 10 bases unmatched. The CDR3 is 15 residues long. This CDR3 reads CSVGQGAERSTEAFF. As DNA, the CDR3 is TGCAGCGTAGGACAGGGGGCTGAGAGAAGCACTGAAGCTTTCTTT.

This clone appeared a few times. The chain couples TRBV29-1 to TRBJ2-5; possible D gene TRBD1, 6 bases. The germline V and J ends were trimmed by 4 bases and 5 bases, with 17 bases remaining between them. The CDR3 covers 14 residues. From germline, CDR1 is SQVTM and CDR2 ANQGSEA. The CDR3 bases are TGCAGCGTTGCCCTTACAGGGACGGGGGAGACCCAGTACTTC. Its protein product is CSVALTGTGETQYF.

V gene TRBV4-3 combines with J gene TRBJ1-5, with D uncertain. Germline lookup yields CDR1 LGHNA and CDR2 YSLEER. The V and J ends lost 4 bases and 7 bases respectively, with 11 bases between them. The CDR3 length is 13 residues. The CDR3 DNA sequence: TGCGCCAGCAGCCTTAGTCTCGGACAGCCCCAGCATTTT. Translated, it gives CASSLSLGQPQHF.

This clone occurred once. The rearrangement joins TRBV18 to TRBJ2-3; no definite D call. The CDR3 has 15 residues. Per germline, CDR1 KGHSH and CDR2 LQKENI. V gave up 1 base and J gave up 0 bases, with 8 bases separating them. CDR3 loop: CASSPQQFSTDTQYF. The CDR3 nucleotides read TGTGCCAGCTCACCACAGCAGTTCAGCACAGATACGCAGTATTTT.

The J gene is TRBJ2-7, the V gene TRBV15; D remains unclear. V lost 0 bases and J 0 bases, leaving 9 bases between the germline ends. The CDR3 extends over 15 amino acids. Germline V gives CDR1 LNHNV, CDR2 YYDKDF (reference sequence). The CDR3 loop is CATSRDTRSSYEQYF. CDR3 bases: TGTGCCACCAGCAGAGACACCCGGAGCTCCTACGAGCAGTACTTC.

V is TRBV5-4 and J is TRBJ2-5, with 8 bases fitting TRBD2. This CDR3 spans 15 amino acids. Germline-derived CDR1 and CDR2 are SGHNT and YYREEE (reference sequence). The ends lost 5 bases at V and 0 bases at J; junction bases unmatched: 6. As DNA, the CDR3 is TGTGCCAGCAGTCCTACACTAGCGGACCAAGAGACCCAGTACTTC. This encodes CASSPTLADQETQYF.

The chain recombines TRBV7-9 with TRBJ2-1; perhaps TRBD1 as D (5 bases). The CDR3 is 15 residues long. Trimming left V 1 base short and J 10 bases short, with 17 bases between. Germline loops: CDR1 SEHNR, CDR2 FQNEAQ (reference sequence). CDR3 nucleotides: TGTGCCAGCAGCTTAGTTGGGGCAGCTTGGCGGGAGCAGTTCTTC. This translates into CASSLVGAAWREQFF.

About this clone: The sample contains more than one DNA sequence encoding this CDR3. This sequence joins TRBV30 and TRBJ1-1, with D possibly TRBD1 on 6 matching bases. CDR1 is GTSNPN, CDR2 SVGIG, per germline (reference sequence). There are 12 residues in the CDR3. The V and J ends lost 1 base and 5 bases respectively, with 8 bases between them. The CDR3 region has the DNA TGTGCCTGGAGTGACAGGGAAACTGAAGCTTTCTTT. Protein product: CAWSDRETEAFF.

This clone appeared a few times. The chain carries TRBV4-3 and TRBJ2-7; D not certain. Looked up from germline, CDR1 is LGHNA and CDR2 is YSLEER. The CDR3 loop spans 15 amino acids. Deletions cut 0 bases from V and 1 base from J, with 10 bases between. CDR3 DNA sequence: TGCGCCAGCAGCCAAGAACTACTCATGTCCTACGAGCAGTACTTC. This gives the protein CASSQELLMSYEQYF.

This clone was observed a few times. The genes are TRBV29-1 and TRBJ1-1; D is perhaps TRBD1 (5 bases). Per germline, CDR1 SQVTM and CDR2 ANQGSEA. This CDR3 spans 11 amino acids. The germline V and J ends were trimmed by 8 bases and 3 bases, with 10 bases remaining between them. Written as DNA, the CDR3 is TGCAGCTCAACCAGGGACACTGAAGCTTTCTTT. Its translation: CSSTRDTEAFF.

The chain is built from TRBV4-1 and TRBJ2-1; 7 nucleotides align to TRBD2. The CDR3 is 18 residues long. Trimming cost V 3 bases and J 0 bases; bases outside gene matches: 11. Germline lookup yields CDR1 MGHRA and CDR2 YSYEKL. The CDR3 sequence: CASSHPSLGGSSYNEQFF. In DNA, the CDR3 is TGCGCCAGCAGCCATCCTTCCCTGGGCGGGAGCTCCTACAATGAGCAGTTCTTC.

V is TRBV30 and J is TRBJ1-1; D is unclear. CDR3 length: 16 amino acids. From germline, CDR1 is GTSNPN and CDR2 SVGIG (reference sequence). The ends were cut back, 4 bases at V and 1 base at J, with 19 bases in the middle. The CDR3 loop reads CAWTEIGRPGNTEAFF. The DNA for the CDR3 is TGTGCCTGGACCGAAATAGGTCGCCCCGGGAACACTGAAGCTTTCTTT.

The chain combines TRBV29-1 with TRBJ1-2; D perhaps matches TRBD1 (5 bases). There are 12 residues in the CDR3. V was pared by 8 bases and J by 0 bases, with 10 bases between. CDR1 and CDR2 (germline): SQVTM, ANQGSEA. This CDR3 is CSSSTANYGYTF. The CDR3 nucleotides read TGCAGCTCTTCGACAGCTAACTATGGCTACACCTTC.

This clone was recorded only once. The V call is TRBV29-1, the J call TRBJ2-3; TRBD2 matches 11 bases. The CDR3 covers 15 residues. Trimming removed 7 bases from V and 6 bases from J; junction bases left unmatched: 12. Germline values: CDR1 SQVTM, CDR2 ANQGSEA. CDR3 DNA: TGCAGCGGAGGACTAGCGGGTTCCGCCCAGGATACGCAGTATTTT. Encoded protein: CSGGLAGSAQDTQYF.

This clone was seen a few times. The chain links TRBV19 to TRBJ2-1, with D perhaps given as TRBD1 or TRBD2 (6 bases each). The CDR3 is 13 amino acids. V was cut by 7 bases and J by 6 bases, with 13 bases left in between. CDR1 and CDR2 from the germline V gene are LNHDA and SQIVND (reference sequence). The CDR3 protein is CASKGGPTNEQFF. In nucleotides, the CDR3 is TGTGCCAGTAAGGGGGGCCCGACCAATGAGCAGTTCTTC.

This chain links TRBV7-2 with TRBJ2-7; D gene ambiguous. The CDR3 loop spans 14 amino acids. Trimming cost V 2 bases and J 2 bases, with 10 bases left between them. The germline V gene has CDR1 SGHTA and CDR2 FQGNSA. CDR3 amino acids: CASSLFAGAYEQYF. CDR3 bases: TGTGCCAGCAGCTTATTCGCCGGAGCCTACGAGCAGTACTTC.

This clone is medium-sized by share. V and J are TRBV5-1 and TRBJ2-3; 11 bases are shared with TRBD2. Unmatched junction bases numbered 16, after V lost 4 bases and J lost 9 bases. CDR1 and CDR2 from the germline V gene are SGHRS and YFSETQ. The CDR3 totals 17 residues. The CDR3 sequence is CASSPQPGTSGLATQYF. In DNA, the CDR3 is TGCGCCAGCAGCCCTCAGCCCGGGACTAGCGGTTTGGCCACGCAGTATTTT. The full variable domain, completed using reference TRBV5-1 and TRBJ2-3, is KAGVTQTPRYLIKTRGQQVTLSCSPISGHRSVSWYQQTPGQGLQFLFEYFSETQRNKGNFPGRFSGRQFSNSRSEMNVSTLELGDSALYLCASSPQPGTSGLATQYFGPGTRLTVL.

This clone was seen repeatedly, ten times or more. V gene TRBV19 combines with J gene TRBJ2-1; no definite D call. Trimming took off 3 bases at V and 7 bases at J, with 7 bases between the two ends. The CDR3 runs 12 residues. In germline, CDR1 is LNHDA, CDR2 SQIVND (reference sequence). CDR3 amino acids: CASSMRRNEQFF. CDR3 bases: TGTGCCAGTAGTATGAGAAGGAATGAGCAGTTCTTC.

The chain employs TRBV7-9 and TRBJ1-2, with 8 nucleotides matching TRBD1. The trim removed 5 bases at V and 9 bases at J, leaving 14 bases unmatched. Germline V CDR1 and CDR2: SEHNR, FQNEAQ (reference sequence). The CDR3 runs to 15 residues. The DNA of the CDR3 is TGTGCCAGCAGCCCGAACAGGGGGGCCTTAGCTCGCTACACCTTC. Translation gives CASSPNRGALARYTF.

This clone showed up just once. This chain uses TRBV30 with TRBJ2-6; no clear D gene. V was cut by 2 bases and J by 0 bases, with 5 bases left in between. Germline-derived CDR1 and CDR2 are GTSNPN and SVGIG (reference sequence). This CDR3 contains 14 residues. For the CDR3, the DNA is TGTGCCTGGAGTAGGAACTCTGGGGCCAACGTCCTGACTTTC. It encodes CAWSRNSGANVLTF.

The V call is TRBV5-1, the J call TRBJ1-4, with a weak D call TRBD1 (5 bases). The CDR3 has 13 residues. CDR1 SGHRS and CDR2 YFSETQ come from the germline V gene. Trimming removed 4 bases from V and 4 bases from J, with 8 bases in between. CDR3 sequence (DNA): TGCGCCAGCAGCAGGGGCATTAATGAAAAACTGTTTTTT. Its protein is CASSRGINEKLFF.

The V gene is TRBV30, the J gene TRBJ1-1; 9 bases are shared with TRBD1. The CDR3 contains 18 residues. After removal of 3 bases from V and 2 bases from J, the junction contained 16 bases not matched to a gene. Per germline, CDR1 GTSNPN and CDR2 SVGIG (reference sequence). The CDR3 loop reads CAWSPTPGQGSYNTEAFF. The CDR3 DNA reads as TGTGCCTGGAGCCCTACCCCGGGACAGGGCTCCTATAACACTGAAGCTTTCTTT.